The next 8 T cell receptor beta chains were all read from a single sample in a study of blood T cell repertoires in COVID-19. Some clones are missing from TCRdb's copy, which holds only in-frame ones; the method was immunoSEQ multiplex PCR. The sample has about 170,000 clones; about 86% are singletons. The sequenced sample was PBMCs or T cells enriched from blood (not recorded which). The receptor set was obtained from a woman in her forties or fifties in a cohort exposed to, infected with or recovered from COVID-19 (not recorded which).

The gene calls are TRBV18 and TRBJ2-3; 8 bases agree with TRBD1. The germline V gene has CDR1 KGHSH and CDR2 LQKENI. V gave up 5 bases and J gave up 2 bases; unmatched junction bases: 6. CDR3 length: 15 residues. CDR3 amino acids: CASSDDRGDTDTQYF. Here the CDR3 DNA reads TGTGCCAGCTCAGACGACAGGGGAGACACAGATACGCAGTATTTT.

The V and J genes are TRBV5-4 and TRBJ1-1; D is perhaps TRBD1 (6 bases). The germline V and J ends were trimmed by 7 bases and 11 bases, with 24 bases remaining between them. Per germline, CDR1 SGHNT and CDR2 YYREEE (reference sequence). The CDR3 runs to 14 residues. The CDR3 sequence: CASFEDSTSSSAFF. CDR3 nucleotides: TGTGCCAGCTTCGAGGACAGTACTTCTTCCTCCGCTTTCTTT.

The V and J genes are TRBV2 and TRBJ1-2; D is ambiguous. This CDR3 contains 15 residues. V was pared by 6 bases and J by 4 bases, with 18 bases between. Germline CDR1 reads SNHLY; CDR2 reads FYNNEI. This CDR3 is CASSLNGEGGYGYTF. The CDR3 region has the DNA TGTGCCAGCAGCCTGAACGGGGAGGGAGGCTATGGCTACACCTTC.

The V gene is TRBV9, the J gene TRBJ2-1, with 7 nucleotides matching TRBD2. This CDR3 region has 16 residues. J was trimmed by 2 bases and V by 3 bases; bases with no gene match: 8. The germline CDR1 and CDR2 sequences are SGDLS and YYNGEE. CDR3 bases: TGTGCCAGCAGCGCGCTCGACGGGACTACCTACAATGAGCAGTTCTTC. Encoded protein: CASSALDGTTYNEQFF.

The chain has TRBV28 and TRBJ2-7, with D unresolved. This CDR3 has 13 amino acids. Trimming removed 6 bases at V and 2 bases at J, with 11 bases between. The germline V gene has CDR1 MDHEN and CDR2 SYDVKM. The CDR3 reads CASSPPGTYEQYF. CDR3 nucleotide sequence: TGTGCCAGCAGCCCTCCAGGAACCTACGAGCAGTACTTC.

This chain joins TRBV5-1 and TRBJ2-6, with 9 bases identical to TRBD1. The J segment lost 2 bases and the V segment lost 4 bases, leaving 4 bases of the junction unmatched. This CDR3 has 16 residues. Germline V gene sequence: CDR1 SGHRS, CDR2 YFSETQ. The CDR3 spells CASSTYRGPGANVLTF. The CDR3 DNA is TGCGCCAGCAGCACCTACAGGGGGCCTGGGGCCAACGTCCTGACTTTC.

This clone was observed a single time. V is TRBV30 and J is TRBJ2-3, with a weak D call TRBD2 (6 bases). This CDR3 has 13 residues. The germline V gene encodes CDR1 GTSNPN and CDR2 SVGIG (reference sequence). V lost 8 bases, J lost 2 bases, and 14 bases lay in between. The DNA for the CDR3 is TGTGCCGGACTTAGCGGCACCACAGATACGCAGTATTTT. The encoded protein is CAGLSGTTDTQYF. The full variable domain, with the rest looked up from reference TRBV30 and TRBJ2-3, is SQTIHQWPATLVQPVGSPLSLECTVEGTSNPNLYWYRQAAGRGLQLLFYSVGIGQISSEVPQNLSASRPQDRQFILSSKKLLLSDSGFYLCAGLSGTTDTQYFGPGTRLTVL.

The gene calls are TRBV29-1 and TRBJ2-7, with 8 positions matching TRBD1. The J segment lost 1 base and the V segment lost 3 bases, leaving 5 bases of the junction unmatched. Per germline, CDR1 SQVTM and CDR2 ANQGSEA. The CDR3 length is 14 residues. CDR3 sequence reads: CSVEGQVNSYEQYF. CDR3 DNA sequence: TGCAGCGTTGAGGGACAGGTGAATTCCTACGAGCAGTACTTC.